This T cell receptor (beta chain) stems from a study of blood T cell repertoires in COVID-19. Across the whole study: The analysed material was cDNA or gDNA that came from T cells, B-cell-depleted T cells, or PBMCs.

Clones were sequenced by immunoSEQ multiplex PCR, and TCRdb holds only the in-frame ones, with some missing. The sample shows some 120,000 clones, about 80% of them seen only once. Germline CDR1 reads SGHVS; CDR2 reads FQNEAQ. The CDR3 is 13 amino acids. V gave up 5 bases and J gave up 8 bases, with 13 bases separating them. V gene TRBV7-8 combines with J gene TRBJ2-1, with no clear D. Sequenced sample: peripheral blood. This clonotype was obtained from a woman aged 45 to 65 with acute or convalescent COVID-19. The CDR3 nucleotides read TGTGCCAGCAGCCCCAACGAGCTGGATGAGCAGTTCTTC. As protein: CASSPNELDEQFF.